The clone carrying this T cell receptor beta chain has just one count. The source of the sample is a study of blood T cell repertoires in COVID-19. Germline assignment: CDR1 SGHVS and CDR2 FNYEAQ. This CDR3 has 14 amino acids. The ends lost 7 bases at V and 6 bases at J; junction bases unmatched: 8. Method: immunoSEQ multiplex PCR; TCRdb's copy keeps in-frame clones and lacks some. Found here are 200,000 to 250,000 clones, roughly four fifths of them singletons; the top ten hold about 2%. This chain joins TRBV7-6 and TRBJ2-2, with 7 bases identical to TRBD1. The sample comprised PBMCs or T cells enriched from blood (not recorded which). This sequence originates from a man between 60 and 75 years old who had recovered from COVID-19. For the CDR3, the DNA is TGTGCCAGCAACCGCGACAGGGCGGCCGGGGAGCTGTTTTTT. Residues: CASNRDRAAGELFF.